The 24 T cell receptor beta chains below come from one sample, sequenced in a study of vaccination and CD4 T cells after COVID-19. Treatment defined: roughly 10-day PBMC culture with coronavirus spike peptide pools or control peptides (ViraFEST assay). The Oncomine TCR Beta short-read assay was what sequenced the DNA obtained from cultured CD4+ T cells. TCRdb reanalysed the PCR reads using MiXCR and keeps one entry per CDR3 protein. The sample has fewer than 20,000 distinct CDR3 sequences, approximately 54% seen once; the top ten hold 9.5% to 13%. The antigens for these receptors are not known. The specimen was CD4+ T cells from blood, cultured in vitro. These TCRs come from a human donor who had recovered from COVID-19.

V usage is TRBV20-1 and J usage is TRBJ2-3; 13 nucleotides agree with TRBD2. The CDR3 covers 15 residues. V was clipped by 3 bases and J by 4 bases; unmatched bases: 4. Germline CDR1 is DFQATT and CDR2 is SNEGSKA (reference sequence). The CDR3 DNA reads as TGCAGTGCTAGCCGACTAGCGGGAGGACCAGATACGCAGTATTTT. It specifies CSASRLAGGPDTQYF.

The V call is TRBV11-2, the J call TRBJ1-1; the match to TRBD1 covers 7 bases. This CDR3 has 14 residues. Germline loops: CDR1 SGHAT, CDR2 FQNNGV. Trimming took 4 bases from V and 10 from J; bases not matched to a gene: 12. Here the CDR3 DNA reads TGTGCCAGCAGCTCAAACAGGGGACGGGGACGAGCTTTCTTT. Its protein product is CASSSNRGRGRAFF.

The chain joins TRBV14 to TRBJ2-7, with D possibly being TRBD1 (6 bases). CDR1 SGHDN and CDR2 FVKESK come from the germline V gene. V lost 1 base, J lost 1 base, and 14 bases lay in between. CDR3 length equals 16 residues. CDR3 in amino acids: CASSQVTGISSYEQYF. CDR3 DNA sequence: TGTGCCAGCAGCCAAGTCACAGGGATTTCGTCCTACGAGCAGTACTTC.

This clonotype has just a few counts. CDR3 residues: CATSRDKGLGSPLHF. CDR3 DNA: TGTGCCACCAGCAGAGATAAGGGGCTGGGCTCACCCCTCCACTTT. The V call is TRBV15, the J call TRBJ1-6; D is possibly TRBD1 (5 bases). The CDR3 is 15 residues long. CDR1 and CDR2 from the germline V gene are LNHNV and YYDKDF (reference sequence). The germline V and J ends were trimmed by 0 bases and 10 bases, with 13 bases remaining between them.

Remarks on this clonotype: One end of the junction does not line up with germline, which may come from a read error. The chain combines TRBV6-1 with TRBJ2-5, with a weak D call TRBD2 (5 bases). Germline CDR1 MNHNS, CDR2 SASEGT. CDR3 length: 12 amino acids. CDR3 bases: TGCTTAGTGCGAGCGGCCCAAGAGACCCAGTACTTC. This translates into CLVRAAQETQYF.

CDR3 sequence (DNA): TGCAGTGCTAGTTCCCCGGACAGGGGCGCCTACGAGCAGTACTTC. It yields the protein CSASSPDRGAYEQYF. The chain employs TRBV20-1 and TRBJ2-7; 9 bases match TRBD1. Looked up from germline, CDR1 is DFQATT and CDR2 is SNEGSKA (reference sequence). There are 15 residues in the CDR3. Trimming at V came to 3 bases and at J to 2 bases, leaving 8 bases not matched to a gene.

The V gene is TRBV6-5, the J gene TRBJ1-2, with 11 bases fitting TRBD1. After removal of 2 bases from V and 5 bases from J, the junction contained 7 bases not matched to a gene. CDR1 is MNHEY and CDR2 is SVGAGI in the germline V gene. The CDR3 runs to 16 residues. The DNA of the CDR3 is TGTGCCAGCAGTTACGCACGGACAGGGGGCGGGTATGGCTACACCTTC. Amino acid sequence: CASSYARTGGGYGYTF.

The chain recombines TRBV5-1 with TRBJ1-2; a weak D match, TRBD1 (6 bases). This CDR3 is 12 amino acids long. Germline CDR1 is SGHRS and CDR2 is YFSETQ. V gave up 4 bases and J gave up 4 bases, with 8 bases separating them. In DNA form, the CDR3 reads TGCGCCAGCAGCCCACAGGGCTATGGCTACACCTTC. Translated, it gives CASSPQGYGYTF.

The rearrangement joins TRBV10-3 to TRBJ2-3; TRBD2 might be the D (5 bases). V was clipped by 0 bases and J by 8 bases, with 21 bases between them. CDR3 length: 17 amino acids. Germline V CDR1 and CDR2: ENHRY, SYGVKD. The CDR3 protein is CAISESSLRGSSGTQYF. CDR3 DNA sequence: TGTGCCATCAGTGAGTCCAGCCTACGGGGTTCCTCGGGTACGCAGTATTTT.

This chain uses TRBV6-2 or TRBV6-3 with TRBJ2-2; TRBD2 aligns across 9 bases. V lost 7 bases to trimming and J lost 7 bases; unmatched junction nucleotides: 13. The CDR3 covers 16 residues. Germline assignment: CDR1 MNHEY and CDR2 SVGEGT. In DNA form, the CDR3 reads TGTGCCAGCAAGTTTGCGGGAGGGCCTAGGGACGGGGAGCTGTTTTTT. Translation gives CASKFAGGPRDGELFF.

The CDR3, as DNA: TGTGCCAGCAGCGAGGGGACGGGAAATTCACCCCTCCACTTT. It specifies CASSEGTGNSPLHF. V is TRBV9 and J is TRBJ1-6, with a possible D match to TRBD1 (5 bases). The CDR3 is 14 residues long. Per the germline V gene, CDR1 is SGDLS and CDR2 is YYNGEE. V was trimmed by 3 bases and J by 7 bases, leaving 11 bases between them.

The CDR3 reads CASSYRTGVAFF. CDR3 DNA: TGTGCCAGCAGTTACCGGACAGGGGTAGCTTTCTTT. This chain joins TRBV6-5 and TRBJ1-1; 9 bases match TRBD1. Unmatched junction bases numbered 2, after V lost 2 bases and J lost 10 bases. The CDR3 is 12 amino acids. Germline V gives CDR1 MNHEY, CDR2 SVGAGI.

V gene TRBV15 combines with J gene TRBJ1-5; D unclear. Germline V gene lookup returns CDR1 LNHNV and CDR2 YYDKDF (reference sequence). This CDR3 contains 15 residues. The germline V and J ends were trimmed by 1 base and 0 bases, with 7 bases remaining between them. CDR3 sequence (DNA): TGTGCCACCAGCAGAGGGGGATATAGCAATCAGCCCCAGCATTTT. Translated: CATSRGGYSNQPQHF.

The table lists this clonotype with a few counts. The chain joins TRBV6-1 to TRBJ1-2, with TRBD1 matching 8 bases. There are 14 residues in the CDR3. The ends lost 5 bases at V and 4 bases at J; junction bases unmatched: 6. The germline gives CDR1 MNHNS, CDR2 SASEGT. The CDR3 DNA reads TGTGCCAGCAGTCCGCGACAGGGGAGCTATGGCTACACCTTC. As protein: CASSPRQGSYGYTF.

The sample holds a few counts of this clonotype. The chain couples TRBV15 to TRBJ1-5; possible D gene TRBD1, 5 bases. The CDR3 sequence is 15 residues long. V lost 0 bases, J lost 1 base, and 7 bases lay in between. Germline loops: CDR1 LNHNV, CDR2 YYDKDF (reference sequence). CDR3 region: CATSRDRVSNQPQHF. The CDR3 DNA follows: TGTGCCACCAGCAGAGACAGGGTAAGCAATCAGCCCCAGCATTTT.

This chain joins TRBV11-3 and TRBJ2-7; possible D gene TRBD1, 5 bases. Between the trimmed V and J ends, which lost 5 bases and 3 bases, there was a span of 8 bases. This CDR3 spans 12 amino acids. Germline CDR1 and CDR2: SGHNT and YENEEA. CDR3 DNA sequence: TGTGCCAGCAGCCGTCAGGGCTACGAGCAGTACTTC. Translating it yields CASSRQGYEQYF.

The chain couples TRBV2 to TRBJ1-2; TRBD1 agrees at 7 bases. The CDR3 runs 13 residues. After removal of 5 bases from V and 4 bases from J, the junction contained 4 bases not matched to a gene. Germline V gene sequence: CDR1 SNHLY, CDR2 FYNNEI. CDR3 sequence: CASSQGVTYGYTF. The CDR3, as DNA: TGTGCCAGCAGTCAGGGGGTTACCTATGGCTACACCTTC.

In its sample, this clonotype ranks as medium-sized. This chain joins TRBV27 and TRBJ1-6; the D gene is possibly TRBD1 (6 bases). Trimming removed 0 bases from V and 10 bases from J, with 16 bases in between. The CDR3 is 16 residues long. Germline V lookup: CDR1 MNHEY, CDR2 SMNVEV (reference sequence). The CDR3 region is CASSLSAGGGFSPLHF. The CDR3 bases are TGTGCCAGCAGTTTATCAGCGGGGGGCGGCTTCTCACCCCTCCACTTT.

The chain recombines TRBV15 with TRBJ2-7, with 9 nucleotides matching TRBD2. Germline V gene sequence: CDR1 LNHNV, CDR2 YYDKDF (reference sequence). J was trimmed by 4 bases and V by 0 bases; bases with no gene match: 10. The CDR3 is made up of 17 amino acids. CDR3 protein: CATSRDSSGSFSYEQYF. The CDR3 bases are TGTGCCACCAGCAGAGATAGTAGCGGGAGCTTCTCGTACGAGCAGTACTTC.

The CDR3, as DNA: TGTGCCACCAGAGGAAATGCGAACGACCCTAGGTACACCTTC. Encoded protein: CATRGNANDPRYTF. The chain joins TRBV24-1 to TRBJ1-2; D is unresolved. The CDR3 consists of 14 residues. Between the trimmed V and J ends, which lost 7 bases and 11 bases, there was a span of 22 bases. The germline gives CDR1 KGHDR, CDR2 SFDVKD.

This clonotype has only a few counts. The CDR3: CASSLTPSSYNSPLHF. The CDR3 DNA is TGTGCCAGCAGTTTGACACCGAGCTCCTATAATTCACCCCTCCACTTT. V usage is TRBV6-5 and J usage is TRBJ1-6; D unclear. This CDR3 has 16 amino acids. V gave up 4 bases and J gave up 0 bases, with 10 bases separating them. Germline V gene data show CDR1 as MNHEY and CDR2 as SVGAGI.

The chain couples TRBV12-3 or TRBV12-4 to TRBJ2-3; TRBD2 aligns across 10 bases. The CDR3 runs 17 residues. Germline trimming cut 3 bases from V and 6 bases from J; bases unmatched to any gene: 12. The CDR3 sequence is CASSFGLAGETADTQYF. DNA of the CDR3: TGTGCCAGCAGTTTTGGGCTAGCGGGGGAAACCGCCGATACGCAGTATTTT.

J is TRBJ1-2 and V is TRBV20-1; a weak D match, TRBD1 (5 bases). Germline assignment: CDR1 DFQATT and CDR2 SNEGSKA (reference sequence). The CDR3 runs to 12 residues. V was clipped by 1 base and J by 5 bases, with 8 bases between them. The CDR3 DNA follows: TGCAGTGCTAGAGTCCAGGGATATGGCTACACCTTC. It translates to CSARVQGYGYTF.

In DNA, the CDR3 is TGTGCCAGCAGGTCGGAGACAGGTCGATCCTATAGCAATCAGCCCCAGCATTTT. As protein: CASRSETGRSYSNQPQHF. V gene TRBV11-1 combines with J gene TRBJ1-5; D perhaps matches TRBD1 (6 bases). From germline, CDR1 is SGHAT and CDR2 FQDESV (reference sequence). CDR3 length: 18 residues. Between the trimmed V and J ends, which lost 6 bases and 0 bases, there was a span of 21 bases.